This entry lists 26 T cell receptor beta chains sequenced from one sample in a study of cytomegalovirus exposure and HLA in healthy donors. Primers for the PCR totalled 60 Vbeta and 13 Jbeta. Clones were read by immunoSEQ multiplex PCR, and TCRdb kept only the in-frame ones, dropping some. This table holds approximately 170,000 clones, around 81% found once. Sequencing input: PBMCs. These receptors originate from a woman aged 25 to 39 in good health and CMV-seropositive.

The genes are TRBV28 and TRBJ2-1; TRBD2 is a possible D gene (6 bases). Germline assignment: CDR1 MDHEN and CDR2 SYDVKM. The germline V and J ends were trimmed by 7 bases and 8 bases, with 24 bases remaining between them. The CDR3 contains 16 residues. The DNA of the CDR3 is TGTGCCAGCAAAGAACAGACTAGAAAGCCCACCGATGAGCAGTTCTTC. Protein sequence: CASKEQTRKPTDEQFF.

This clone occurred once. This chain uses TRBV5-6 with TRBJ2-7; TRBD2 agrees at 7 bases. Germline V gene lookup returns CDR1 SGHDT and CDR2 YYEEEE. The CDR3 sequence is 15 residues long. V lost 4 bases to trimming and J lost 1 base; unmatched junction nucleotides: 8. CDR3 in amino acids: CASSVGLGGSYEQYF. CDR3 DNA: TGTGCCAGCAGCGTGGGTTTGGGGGGGTCCTACGAGCAGTACTTC.

The chain couples TRBV19 to TRBJ1-2; 7 nucleotides agree with TRBD1. The V gene's germline CDR1 is LNHDA and CDR2 SQIVND (reference sequence). Losses at the gene ends were 5 bases for V and 8 bases for J; bases not matched to a gene: 11. The CDR3 runs to 14 residues. CDR3 in DNA: TGTGCCAGTAGTCCCCGACAGGGATGGGGCGGCTACACCTTC. It specifies CASSPRQGWGGYTF.

The rearrangement joins TRBV6-1 to TRBJ2-5; weak D call: TRBD1 (5 bases). The CDR3 runs to 15 residues. Germline lookup yields CDR1 MNHNS and CDR2 SASEGT. V dropped 1 base and J dropped 11 bases, with 20 bases sitting between them. The CDR3 nucleotides read TGTGCCAGCAGTGAAGTGCCAGGGAAGGAATTTCGGCAGTACTTC. This codes for CASSEVPGKEFRQYF.

This chain links TRBV4-1 with TRBJ2-5, with 10 bases that match TRBD2. The J call is in doubt because the DNA end fits TRBJ2-7 better. Germline V gives CDR1 MGHRA, CDR2 YSYEKL. The CDR3 covers 15 residues. The CDR3 sequence: CASSLAGGDSYEQYF. For the CDR3, the DNA is TGCGCCAGCAGCTTAGCGGGAGGCGACTCCTACGAGCAGTACTTC.

This clone showed up just a few times. The genes are TRBV4-3 and TRBJ2-1; no definite D call. V was trimmed by 2 bases and J by 0 bases, leaving 5 bases between them. In germline, CDR1 is LGHNA, CDR2 YSLEER. This CDR3 is built from 14 residues. CDR3 sequence: CASSQLSSYNEQFF. CDR3 coding DNA: TGCGCCAGCAGCCAACTCAGCTCCTACAATGAGCAGTTCTTC.

The chain joins TRBV5-4 to TRBJ1-2; D remains unclear. V shed 0 bases and J shed 0 bases, with 9 bases lying between them. The CDR3 covers 15 residues. Germline V gives CDR1 SGHNT, CDR2 YYREEE (reference sequence). The CDR3 sequence is CASSLAGVANYGYTF. CDR3 coding DNA: TGTGCCAGCAGCTTGGCCGGGGTGGCTAACTATGGCTACACCTTC.

DNA for the CDR3: TGCGCCAGCAGCCAAGATTTCTCAGGGCAAGCCTATGGCTACACCTTC. This gives the protein CASSQDFSGQAYGYTF. This sequence joins TRBV4-3 and TRBJ1-2; D perhaps matches TRBD1 (5 bases). Germline CDR1 and CDR2: LGHNA and YSLEER. V was cut by 0 bases and J by 4 bases, with 15 bases left in between. The CDR3 is 16 residues long.

This clone was recorded once. The chain employs TRBV10-3 and TRBJ2-4, with 8 positions matching TRBD2. This CDR3 has 16 amino acids. Germline trimming cut 3 bases from V and 4 bases from J; bases unmatched to any gene: 8. Germline V gene data show CDR1 as ENHRY and CDR2 as SYGVKD. The CDR3 here is CAISDSLAGQKNIQYF. The CDR3 bases are TGTGCCATCAGTGACAGTCTAGCGGGTCAAAAAAACATTCAGTACTTC.

The chain employs TRBV28 and TRBJ1-6; no reliable D call. Germline assignment: CDR1 MDHEN and CDR2 SYDVKM. This CDR3 region has 12 residues. The V end was cut by 2 bases, the J end by 11 bases, with 7 bases between. The CDR3 coding sequence is TGTGCCAGCAGTTTAGGGAGGGCACCCCTCCACTTT. Amino acid sequence: CASSLGRAPLHF.

This clone was picked up one time. The chain has TRBV2 and TRBJ1-2; D not resolved. Trimming shortened V by 8 bases and J by 4 bases, and 11 bases separated the two germline ends. Germline assignment: CDR1 SNHLY and CDR2 FYNNEI. CDR3 length equals 12 residues. The CDR3 sequence: CASLEDFYGYTF. CDR3 nucleotides: TGTGCCAGCCTTGAAGACTTCTATGGCTACACCTTC.

The rearrangement links TRBV19 to TRBJ1-1, with TRBD1 as a possible D gene (6 bases). CDR3 size: 14 residues. Germline CDR1 and CDR2: LNHDA and SQIVND (reference sequence). The V and J ends lost 2 bases and 1 base respectively, with 8 bases between them. The CDR3 sequence is CASSIWGPNTEAFF. The DNA for the CDR3 is TGTGCCAGTAGTATATGGGGGCCGAACACTGAAGCTTTCTTT.

V is TRBV15 and J is TRBJ1-5; TRBD1 matches at 10 bases. The CDR3 spans 17 residues. CDR1 and CDR2 (germline): LNHNV, YYDKDF (reference sequence). V gave up 0 bases and J gave up 5 bases; unmatched junction bases: 7. The CDR3 DNA reads as TGTGCCACCAGCAGAGATCGAGAGACAGGGGGCGATCAGCCCCAGCATTTT. Translated: CATSRDRETGGDQPQHF.

The chain links TRBV5-4 to TRBJ2-7; 10 bases agree with TRBD1. V was pared by 0 bases and J by 5 bases, with 2 bases of the junction left unmatched. Germline V lookup: CDR1 SGHNT, CDR2 YYREEE (reference sequence). CDR3 length: 14 residues. As DNA, the CDR3 is TGTGCCAGCAGCTTGGGAGACAGGGGGCACGAGCAGTACTTC. This gives the protein CASSLGDRGHEQYF.

The chain combines TRBV4-3 with TRBJ1-3; unclear D gene. CDR1 and CDR2 (germline): LGHNA, YSLEER. V was shortened by 4 bases and J by 2 bases, with 6 bases between the two germline ends. This CDR3 is built from 13 residues. The CDR3: CASSPTTGNTIYF. As DNA, the CDR3 is TGCGCCAGCAGCCCTACGACTGGAAACACCATATATTTT.

This sequence joins TRBV7-6 and TRBJ2-2; weak D call: TRBD1 (6 bases). Trimming stripped 4 bases from V and 5 bases from J, with 8 bases between. Germline CDR1 SGHVS, CDR2 FNYEAQ. The CDR3 covers 13 residues. The CDR3 loop is CASSSRGTGELFF. The DNA of the CDR3 is TGTGCCAGCAGCTCGAGGGGGACCGGGGAGCTGTTTTTT.

J is TRBJ1-1 and V is TRBV18; D unclear. V was pared by 4 bases and J by 2 bases, with 11 bases between. CDR3 length: 14 amino acids. Germline assignment: CDR1 KGHSH and CDR2 LQKENI. CDR3 in amino acids: CASSQETFNTEAFF. Here the CDR3 DNA reads TGTGCCAGCTCACAAGAGACATTTAACACTGAAGCTTTCTTT.

The chain uses TRBV10-3 and TRBJ1-1; 7 positions match TRBD1. CDR1 ENHRY and CDR2 SYGVKD come from the germline V gene. The CDR3 sequence is 15 residues long. Germline trimming cut 7 bases from V and 3 bases from J; bases unmatched to any gene: 11. The CDR3 loop reads CAITRAPTGDTEAFF. DNA of the CDR3: TGTGCCATCACCCGAGCCCCCACAGGGGACACTGAAGCTTTCTTT.

As concerns this clone: The CDR3 does not close with the conserved phenylalanine or tryptophan, likely indicating a read error. The chain carries TRBV27 and TRBJ2-3; 8 nucleotides agree with TRBD2. CDR3 size: 14 residues. J lost 2 bases, V lost 6 bases, and 4 bases had no gene match. Germline V gene sequence: CDR1 MNHEY, CDR2 SMNVEV (reference sequence). CDR3 amino acids: CASRFSGATDTQYS. The CDR3 DNA reads TGTGCCAGCAGATTTAGCGGGGCCACAGATACGCAGTATTCT.

The chain is built from TRBV7-2 and TRBJ2-1; TRBD2 might be the D (6 bases). The CDR3 covers 13 residues. Germline values: CDR1 SGHTA, CDR2 FQGNSA. The V and J ends lost 5 bases and 4 bases respectively, with 9 bases between them. The CDR3 region has the DNA TGTGCCAGCAGCCCCCGGGGGTACAATGAGCAGTTCTTC. Residues: CASSPRGYNEQFF.

The chain is built from TRBV29-1 and TRBJ2-1; 10 bases align to TRBD1. The V segment lost 3 bases and the J segment 0 bases; nucleotides outside the gene matches: 8. Germline V gene lookup returns CDR1 SQVTM and CDR2 ANQGSEA. The CDR3 is 17 residues long. CDR3 amino acids: CSVEVTGGSSSYNEQFF. The CDR3 DNA reads as TGCAGCGTTGAGGTGACAGGGGGCTCAAGCTCCTACAATGAGCAGTTCTTC.

There are a few counts of this clone. CDR3 sequence: CASSLNSRGNTIYF. DNA of the CDR3: TGCGCCAGCAGCTTGAACTCACGTGGAAACACCATATATTTT. This rearrangement joins TRBV5-1 to TRBJ1-3; D not resolved. Germline loops: CDR1 SGHRS, CDR2 YFSETQ. The CDR3 sequence is 14 residues long. Trimming shortened V by 1 base and J by 3 bases, and 8 bases separated the two germline ends.

This chain uses TRBV5-1 with TRBJ2-1, with TRBD1 matching over 9 bases. V shed 3 bases, J shed 6 bases, and the junction held 7 bases outside the gene matches. This CDR3 region has 15 residues. Germline V gene sequence: CDR1 SGHRS, CDR2 YFSETQ. CDR3 nucleotide sequence: TGCGCCAGCAGCTCGGGACAGGGTGAAGGCAATGAGCAGTTCTTC. Translating gives CASSSGQGEGNEQFF.

This clone has only one observation. The CDR3 DNA follows: TGCAGCGTTGACAGGGGGTCTACCGAGCAGTACTTC. Encoded protein: CSVDRGSTEQYF. The V gene is TRBV29-1, the J gene TRBJ2-7, with 7 bases lining up with TRBD1. This CDR3 has 12 residues. The V and J ends lost 3 bases and 6 bases, in that order; junction bases with no gene match: 5. Germline assignment: CDR1 SQVTM and CDR2 ANQGSEA.

This chain connects TRBV6-5 to TRBJ1-2; TRBD1 matches at 9 bases. The V gene's germline CDR1 is MNHEY and CDR2 SVGAGI. CDR3 length equals 11 residues. V dropped 4 bases and J dropped 13; count of bases not matched to a gene: 4. The CDR3 sequence is CASSSGQGGTF. CDR3 nucleotides: TGTGCCAGCAGTTCGGGACAGGGTGGCACCTTC.

There are a few counts of this clone. The rearrangement joins TRBV6-1 to TRBJ2-7; 10 nucleotides line up with TRBD1. The CDR3 extends over 16 amino acids. V dropped 6 bases and J dropped 0; count of bases not matched to a gene: 8. Germline CDR1 MNHNS, CDR2 SASEGT. The CDR3, as DNA: TGTGCCAGCAGAGAAACCGGGACAGGGGCCTCCTACGAGCAGTACTTC. Amino acids: CASRETGTGASYEQYF.